Below, 21 T cell receptor beta chains from the same sample are listed, as sequenced in a study of cytomegalovirus exposure and HLA in healthy donors (TCRdb year 2017). Library creation used the immunoSEQ multiplex PCR assay. For the multiplex PCR, a mixture combining 60 forward primers for TCR Vbeta segments and 13 reverse primers for TCR Jbeta segments was used. TCRdb took over this immuneACCESS table, retaining in-frame rearrangements with V and J assigned. Such tables are incomplete; in checked studies, under half of the missing clones stem from an unresolved V gene, and the remainder is unexplained. This sample holds some 150,000 clones; 80% to 90% were observed only once. Clones ranked in the top ten supply around 4.5% of the sample. The sample consisted of PBMCs. These receptors were collected from a woman aged 40-49 years in good health and CMV-seropositive.

This chain joins TRBV21-1 and TRBJ2-5; the table's D call TRBD2 went unverified against the DNA. TRBV21-1 corresponds to a pseudogene. The CDR3 is 15 residues long. The DNA of the CDR3 is TGTGCCAGCATCACATTCCGGAGATCTCAAGAGACCCAGTACTTC. Translated, it gives CASITFRRSQETQYF.

This chain uses TRBV7-2 with TRBJ2-3; 7 nucleotides line up with TRBD2. Germline V gene lookup returns CDR1 SGHTA and CDR2 FQGNSA. With V trimmed by 1 base and J by 1 base, 5 bases remained unmatched. This CDR3 has 16 residues. The CDR3 loop is CASSLGAGSRTDTQYF. CDR3 DNA sequence: TGTGCCAGCAGCTTAGGAGCGGGGTCACGCACAGATACGCAGTATTTT.

This clone has a handful of counts. As DNA, the CDR3 is TGTGCCTGGAGACTCTCTGGGGCCAACGTCCTGACTTTC. Protein product: CAWRLSGANVLTF. The gene calls are TRBV30 and TRBJ2-6, with D unclear. From germline, CDR1 is GTSNPN and CDR2 SVGIG (reference sequence). V lost 3 bases to trimming and J lost 0 bases, with 3 bases between them. The CDR3 runs 13 residues.

The chain employs TRBV10-3 and TRBJ2-2; a possible D gene is TRBD1 (5 bases). Germline V gene sequence: CDR1 ENHRY, CDR2 SYGVKD. Trimming left V 3 bases short and J 5 bases short, with 13 bases between. The CDR3 spans 15 residues. CDR3 nucleotides: TGTGCCATCAGTGACGTAAGGACACTTACCGGGGAGCTGTTTTTT. This gives the protein CAISDVRTLTGELFF.

This chain joins TRBV25-1 and TRBJ1-1; no definite D call. Trimming left V 5 bases short and J 5 bases short, with 6 bases between. The CDR3 has 11 amino acids. From germline, CDR1 is MGHDK and CDR2 SYGVNS. CDR3 region: CASSPGTEAFF. CDR3 DNA sequence: TGTGCCAGCAGTCCCGGGACTGAAGCTTTCTTT.

DNA for the CDR3: TGTGCCAGCAGCTTAGGGGGCGATGAGCAGTTCTTC. This codes for CASSLGGDEQFF. The gene calls are TRBV7-2 and TRBJ2-1; perhaps TRBD1 as D (5 bases). The CDR3 runs 12 residues. Germline-derived CDR1 and CDR2 are SGHTA and FQGNSA. The germline V and J ends were trimmed by 1 base and 8 bases, with 6 bases remaining between them.

As concerns this clone: The junction departs from germline at one end; a sequencing error may be responsible. This chain links TRBV7-9 with TRBJ2-2; 7 nucleotides agree with TRBD1. Germline CDR1 is SEHNR and CDR2 is FQNEAQ (reference sequence). This CDR3 is 17 amino acids long. CDR3 protein: CSSSLKLGQPNTGELFF. CDR3 nucleotide sequence: TGTTCCAGCAGCTTGAAGTTGGGACAGCCAAACACCGGGGAGCTGTTTTTT. The full variable domain, completed using reference TRBV7-9 and TRBJ2-2, is DTGVSQNPRHKITKRGQNVTFRCDPISEHNRLYWYRQTLGQGPEFLTYFQNEAQLEKSRLLSDRFSAERPKGSFSTLEIQRTEQGDSAMYLCSSSLKLGQPNTGELFFGEGSRLTVL.

V gene TRBV27 combines with J gene TRBJ1-2, with 7 bases lining up with TRBD1. Germline loops: CDR1 MNHEY, CDR2 SMNVEV (reference sequence). V shed 5 bases and J 0 bases; nucleotides not matched to a gene: 6. The CDR3 is 15 amino acids. For the CDR3, the DNA is TGTGCCAGCAGTCCCCCGGGACAGCCTAACTATGGCTACACCTTC. Translated: CASSPPGQPNYGYTF.

The chain links TRBV10-2 to TRBJ2-5, with TRBD2 matching 10 bases. The junction had 3 bases not matched to a gene; V was cut back by 4 bases and J by 1 base. The CDR3 is made up of 15 amino acids. The germline gives CDR1 WSHSY, CDR2 SAAADI. CDR3 coding DNA: TGCGCCAGCAGTGTGACTAGCGGGCCCCAAGAGACCCAGTACTTC. Amino acids: CASSVTSGPQETQYF.

This chain connects TRBV7-9 to TRBJ2-7; the D gene is possibly TRBD2 (6 bases). CDR1 is SEHNR, CDR2 FQNEAQ, per germline (reference sequence). This CDR3 has 14 residues. V was clipped by 5 bases and J by 3 bases, with 14 bases between them. The CDR3: CASSDSRRGYEQYF. The CDR3 nucleotides are TGTGCCAGCAGCGACAGCCGGAGGGGCTACGAGCAGTACTTC.

The chain is built from TRBV2 and TRBJ2-7; 9 bases agree with TRBD1. Germline loops: CDR1 SNHLY, CDR2 FYNNEI. This CDR3 is built from 15 residues. With 5 bases clipped from V and 2 bases from J, the junction kept 7 bases outside the gene matches. CDR3 coding DNA: TGTGCCAGCAGTCTTTCCGGGACAGGGCCCTACGAGCAGTACTTC. This gives the protein CASSLSGTGPYEQYF.

The V call is TRBV5-4, the J call TRBJ1-2, with D hard to call. Germline loops: CDR1 SGHNT, CDR2 YYREEE (reference sequence). This CDR3 has 13 residues. Trimming took off 4 bases at V and 7 bases at J, with 14 bases between the two ends. Here the CDR3 DNA reads TGTGCCAGCAGCCCCGCCCGACAAGGTGGCTACACCTTC. Amino acids: CASSPARQGGYTF.

This clone has only one observation. The rearrangement joins TRBV27 to TRBJ1-4, with no clear D. Looked up from germline, CDR1 is MNHEY and CDR2 is SMNVEV (reference sequence). This CDR3 spans 13 amino acids. V lost 7 bases and J lost 7, with 13 bases in between. The CDR3 DNA follows: TGTGCCAGCATGGGAGGAGTCGGTGAAAAACTGTTTTTT. Translating gives CASMGGVGEKLFF.

The chain has TRBV28 and TRBJ2-3; a possible D gene is TRBD1 (6 bases). Germline V gene sequence: CDR1 MDHEN, CDR2 SYDVKM. Trimming removed 7 bases at V and 2 bases at J, with 13 bases between. CDR3 length equals 14 residues. The CDR3 coding sequence is TGTGCCAGCAAGGCAGGGGCTTTCACAGATACGCAGTATTTT. It encodes CASKAGAFTDTQYF.

V and J are TRBV30 and TRBJ2-1; D unclear. CDR1 and CDR2 from the germline V gene are GTSNPN and SVGIG (reference sequence). The CDR3 has 13 residues. The ends were cut back, 2 bases at V and 12 bases at J, with 17 bases in the middle. The CDR3 nucleotides read TGTGCCTGGAGTCCCGGGTACAAGAGATGGCAGTTCTTC. It codes for CAWSPGYKRWQFF.

Comments on this clone: This same CDR3 is encoded by further DNA sequences in the sample. This chain uses TRBV18 with TRBJ1-1, with 8 bases aligning to TRBD1. Germline V gives CDR1 KGHSH, CDR2 LQKENI. V shed 3 bases and J 1 base; nucleotides not matched to a gene: 1. This CDR3 region has 14 residues. This CDR3 reads CASSPGQGNTEAFF. CDR3 nucleotide sequence: TGTGCCAGCTCACCCGGACAGGGGAACACTGAAGCTTTCTTT.

The CDR3 DNA reads TGTGCCAGTAGTCCGTACACAGATACGCAGTATTTT. Translation: CASSPYTDTQYF. The chain employs TRBV19 and TRBJ2-3; no firm D call. V dropped 5 bases and J dropped 2 bases, with 5 bases sitting between them. Per germline, CDR1 LNHDA and CDR2 SQIVND (reference sequence). The CDR3 is 12 residues long.

This clone turned up a few times. V usage is TRBV5-1 and J usage is TRBJ1-2; D may be TRBD1 (5 bases). The ends were cut back, 0 bases at V and 8 bases at J, with 14 bases in the middle. The CDR3 contains 14 residues. Germline lookup yields CDR1 SGHRS and CDR2 YFSETQ. The chain's CDR3 is CASSLVTGEGGYTF. Written as DNA, the CDR3 is TGCGCCAGCAGCTTGGTTACAGGAGAAGGCGGCTACACCTTC.

The chain joins TRBV9 to TRBJ2-1; 8 bases line up with TRBD1. V gave up 3 bases and J gave up 4 bases; unmatched junction bases: 6. Per the germline V gene, CDR1 is SGDLS and CDR2 is YYNGEE. The CDR3 covers 15 residues. The CDR3: CASSADRVEYNEQFF. CDR3 coding DNA: TGTGCCAGCAGCGCGGACAGGGTAGAGTACAATGAGCAGTTCTTC.

V usage is TRBV6-1 and J usage is TRBJ1-6, with D possibly TRBD1 on 6 matching bases. This CDR3 has 14 amino acids. The germline V and J ends were trimmed by 3 bases and 11 bases, with 14 bases remaining between them. CDR1 is MNHNS, CDR2 SASEGT, per germline. The CDR3 coding sequence is TGTGCCAGCAGTGACCCCGGGACAAGTACACCCCTCCACTTT. This encodes CASSDPGTSTPLHF.

The chain has TRBV12-1 and TRBJ2-2; no DNA check was done on the table's D call, TRBD2. TRBV12-1 is labeled a pseudogene. The CDR3 has 17 residues. The chain's CDR3 is CASSLARRGGRTGELFF. CDR3 DNA: TGTGCCAGCAGCTTAGCCCGTAGGGGGGGCAGGACCGGGGAGCTGTTTTTT.